This T cell receptor (beta chain) was sequenced for a study of PD-L1 blockade in urothelial cancer. For the study at large: Patients commenced atezolizumab in the mid-2010s, and it was given at 1,200 mg intravenously every 3 weeks. Bladder-origin urothelial cancer in males covered about nine tenths of the roughly 30 patients. Blood analysis took place 3 weeks (second dose) and 6 weeks after treatment start. Across blood samples, T cells had a median count of about 140,000.

The data were produced by immunoSEQ multiplex PCR, yet TCRdb's version contains in-frame clones alone and is incomplete. The sample carries about 73,000 clones, 85% to 90% recorded once. Trimming at V came to 0 bases and at J to 5 bases, leaving 0 bases not matched to a gene. The germline V gene has CDR1 SQVTM and CDR2 ANQGSEA. The CDR3 extends over 12 amino acids. The rearrangement joins TRBV29-1 to TRBJ2-7; 8 nucleotides agree with TRBD2. The material sequenced was PBMCs, taken around atezolizumab (anti-PD-L1) treatment. This TCR was sampled from a man between 60 and 75 years old with urothelial cancer. The CDR3 region has the DNA TGCAGCGTTGAAGAACTAGCGGACGAGCAGTACTTC. Encoded protein: CSVEELADEQYF.